This TCR beta chain was found in a study of T-cell reconstitution after alpha-beta-depleted transplantation in children. As it was prepared, the TCRbeta library received unique molecular identifiers. TCRdb reprocessed the PCR reads with MiXCR, giving one entry per CDR3 protein. This sample has 90,000 to 130,000 distinct CDR3 sequences, with 5% to 7% found just once. This clonotype occurred many times. The junction departs from the called germline gene at one end, perhaps through a read error. This CDR3 comprises 15 residues. Germline-derived CDR1 and CDR2 are ENHRY and SYGVKD. The sample in question was PBMCs, mostly from graft donor cells, obtained 360 days after TCRalphabeta/CD19-depleted stem cell transplant. This clonotype originated in a male patient under 10 years old who had a stem cell transplant for acute lymphoblastic leukemia, so the T cells may come from the graft donor. This chain joins TRBV10-3 and TRBJ2-7; the match to TRBD1 covers 9 bases. This chain's CDR3 is CAIRGDRAHSNEQYF. For the CDR3, the DNA is TGTGCCATCAGGGGGGACAGGGCTCACTCCAACGAGCAGTACTTC.